This paragraph reports one TCR beta chain. This sample stems from a study of CD8+ T cells in alopecia areata. On the study more broadly: Oral tofacitinib, 5 to 10 mg twice daily, was given in an open-label trial.

RNA extraction and reverse transcription yielded cDNA as sequencing template. Profiling relied on immunoSEQ multiplex PCR, and the TCRdb table lists in-frame clones only, not all of them. The table lists 80,000 to 100,000 clones, 35% to 45% of them singletons. Sequencing input: CD4+ T cells sorted from blood. The clonotype comes from a human donor with alopecia areata.

CDR3 nucleotide sequence: TGTGCCAGCAGTCCGCTTTCAAGCGGGAGGTCAAATGAGCAGTTCTTC. Translation gives CASSPLSSGRSNEQFF. J is TRBJ2-1 and V is TRBV28; 9 bases agree with TRBD2. The germline CDR1 and CDR2 sequences are MDHEN and SYDVKM. The CDR3 consists of 16 residues. J gave up 7 bases and V 5 bases, and 12 bases lay outside the gene matches.